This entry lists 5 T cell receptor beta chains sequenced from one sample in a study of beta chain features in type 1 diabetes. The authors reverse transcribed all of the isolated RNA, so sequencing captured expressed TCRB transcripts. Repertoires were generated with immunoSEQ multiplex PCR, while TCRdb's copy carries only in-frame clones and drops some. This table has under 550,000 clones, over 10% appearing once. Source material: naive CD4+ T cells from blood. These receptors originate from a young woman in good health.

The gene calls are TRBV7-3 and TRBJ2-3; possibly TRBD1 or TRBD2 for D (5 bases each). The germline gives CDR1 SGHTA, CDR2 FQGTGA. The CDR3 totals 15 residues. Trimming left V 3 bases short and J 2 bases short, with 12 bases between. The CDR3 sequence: CASSLTPGPTDTQYF. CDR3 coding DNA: TGTGCCAGCAGCTTGACCCCGGGACCCACAGATACGCAGTATTTT.

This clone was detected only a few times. The CDR3 bases are TGTGCCAGCAGGCGACTAGCGGGGTCCTACGAGCAGTACTTC. It yields the protein CASRRLAGSYEQYF. This chain connects TRBV7-2 to TRBJ2-7; 11 bases agree with TRBD2. With V trimmed by 6 bases and J by 1 base, 2 bases remained unmatched. The CDR3 extends over 14 amino acids. The germline gives CDR1 SGHTA, CDR2 FQGNSA. Full variable domain (outside the CDR3, taken from reference TRBV7-2 and TRBJ2-7): GAGVSQSPSNKVTEKGKDVELRCDPISGHTALYWYRQSLGQGLEFLIYFQGNSAPDKSGLPSDRFSAERTGGSVSTLTIQRTQQEDSAVYLCASRRLAGSYEQYFGPGTRLTVT.

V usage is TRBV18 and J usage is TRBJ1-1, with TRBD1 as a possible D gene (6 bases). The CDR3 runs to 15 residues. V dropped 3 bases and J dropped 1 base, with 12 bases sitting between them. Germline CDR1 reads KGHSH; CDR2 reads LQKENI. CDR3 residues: CASSPKQGANTEAFF. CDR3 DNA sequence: TGTGCCAGCTCACCGAAACAGGGCGCGAACACTGAAGCTTTCTTT. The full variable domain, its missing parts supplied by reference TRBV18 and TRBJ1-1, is NAGVMQNPRHLVRRRGQEARLRCSPMKGHSHVYWYRQLPEEGLKFMVYLQKENIIDESGMPKERFSAEFPKEGPSILRIQQVVRGDSAAYFCASSPKQGANTEAFFGQGTRLTVV.

CDR3 protein: CASSLGVWTGEQETQYF. The CDR3 bases are TGTGCCAGCAGCTTAGGCGTGTGGACAGGGGAACAAGAGACCCAGTACTTC. This chain connects TRBV7-9 to TRBJ2-5; 9 bases are a match to TRBD1. After removal of 1 base from V and 2 bases from J, the junction contained 8 bases not matched to a gene. The germline gives CDR1 SEHNR, CDR2 FQNEAQ (reference sequence). This CDR3 contains 17 residues.

As DNA, the CDR3 is TGTGCCAGCAGTTTTGGGGGTCGGATAGCCAAAAACATTCAGTACTTC. It is translated as CASSFGGRIAKNIQYF. The V call is TRBV6-6, the J call TRBJ2-4; possibly TRBD1 or TRBD2 for D (5 bases each). Germline V gene lookup returns CDR1 MNHNY and CDR2 SVGAGI (reference sequence). Trimming took off 4 bases at V and 0 bases at J, with 13 bases between the two ends. This CDR3 spans 16 amino acids.